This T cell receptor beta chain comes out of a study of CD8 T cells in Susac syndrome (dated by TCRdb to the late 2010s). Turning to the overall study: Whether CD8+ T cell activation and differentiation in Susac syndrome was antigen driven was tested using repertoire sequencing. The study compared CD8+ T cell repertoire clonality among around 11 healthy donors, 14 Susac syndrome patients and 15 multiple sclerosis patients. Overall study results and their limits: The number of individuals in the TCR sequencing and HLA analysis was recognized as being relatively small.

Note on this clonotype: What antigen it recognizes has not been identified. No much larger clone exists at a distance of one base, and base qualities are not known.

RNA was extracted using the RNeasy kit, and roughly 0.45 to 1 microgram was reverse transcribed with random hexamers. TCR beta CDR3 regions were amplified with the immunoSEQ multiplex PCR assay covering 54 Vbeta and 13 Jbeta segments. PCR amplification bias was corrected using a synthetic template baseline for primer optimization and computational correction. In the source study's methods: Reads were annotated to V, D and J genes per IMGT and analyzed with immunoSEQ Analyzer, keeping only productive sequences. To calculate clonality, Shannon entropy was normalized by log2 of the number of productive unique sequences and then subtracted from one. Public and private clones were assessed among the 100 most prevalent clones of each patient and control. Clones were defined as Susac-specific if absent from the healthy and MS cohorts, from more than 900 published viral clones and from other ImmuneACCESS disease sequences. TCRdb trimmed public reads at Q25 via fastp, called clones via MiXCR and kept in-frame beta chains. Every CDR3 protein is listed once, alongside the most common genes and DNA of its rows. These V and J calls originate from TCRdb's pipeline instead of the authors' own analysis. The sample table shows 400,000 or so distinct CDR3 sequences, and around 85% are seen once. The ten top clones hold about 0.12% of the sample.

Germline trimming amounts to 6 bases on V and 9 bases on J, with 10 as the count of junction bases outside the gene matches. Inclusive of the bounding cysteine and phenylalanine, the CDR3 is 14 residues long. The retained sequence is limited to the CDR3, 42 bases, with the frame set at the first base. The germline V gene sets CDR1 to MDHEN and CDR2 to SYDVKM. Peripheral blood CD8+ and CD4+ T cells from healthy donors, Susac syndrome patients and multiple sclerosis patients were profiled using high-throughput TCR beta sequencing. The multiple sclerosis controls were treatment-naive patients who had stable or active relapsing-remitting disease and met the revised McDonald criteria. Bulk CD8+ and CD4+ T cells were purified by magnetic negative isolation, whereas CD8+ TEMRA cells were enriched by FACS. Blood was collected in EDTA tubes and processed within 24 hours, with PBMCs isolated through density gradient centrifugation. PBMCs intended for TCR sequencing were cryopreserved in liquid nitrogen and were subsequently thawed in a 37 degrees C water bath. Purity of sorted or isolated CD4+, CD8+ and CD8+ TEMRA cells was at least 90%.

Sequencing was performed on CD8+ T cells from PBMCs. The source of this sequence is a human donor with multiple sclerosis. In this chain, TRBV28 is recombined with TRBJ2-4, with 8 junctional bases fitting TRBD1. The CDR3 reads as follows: CASRVTGVLGIQYF. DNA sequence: TGTGCCAGCAGGGTGACAGGGGTCCTGGGCATTCAGTACTTC.